Given below is one T cell receptor (beta chain) in context. These data originate in a study of technical replicates of blood from a handful of donors. The CDR3 contains 16 residues. Germline loops: CDR1 MNHEY, CDR2 SVGAGI. With 4 bases clipped from V and 5 bases from J, the junction kept 9 bases outside the gene matches. Repertoires were generated with immunoSEQ multiplex PCR, while TCRdb's copy carries only in-frame clones and drops some. Among tens of thousands of clones listed, approximately 94% were seen once. The V gene is TRBV6-5, the J gene TRBJ2-5; TRBD1 agrees at 11 bases. The sequence was collected from a human donor in good health. The specimen was T cells isolated from PBMCs. DNA for the CDR3: TGTGCCAGCAGTTCAAATCGGGACAGGGGGAGGGAGACCCAGTACTTC. This encodes CASSSNRDRGRETQYF.